This TCR beta chain was captured in a study of CD8+CD57+ T cells in acquired aplastic anemia. The CDR3 is 10 amino acids in total, end residues counted. Germline CDR1 reads MNHEY; CDR2 reads SVGAGI. Template material for TCR beta VDJ and CDR3 profiling consisted of genomic DNA. A single record per CDR3 protein comes from TCRdb applying MiXCR to the reads. The sample lists some 170,000 distinct CDR3 sequences, less than 60% occurring once. It was patients with CD8+CD57+ cell expansion by flow cytometry who were chosen for sequencing. As regards this clonotype: Here the CDR3 omits its conserved ending phenylalanine or tryptophan, so a read error is the likely source. No DNA is shown, since the ends of the CDR3 on it are uncertain; the CDR3 is the one TCRdb lists.

The sequence was obtained from a human donor with aplastic anemia. Sequences were obtained from sorted CD4+, CD8+, or CD8+CD57+ T cells (not recorded which) from PBMCs. This chain connects TRBV6-5 to TRBJ2-4. The CDR3 sequence is CASSYDRGEV.